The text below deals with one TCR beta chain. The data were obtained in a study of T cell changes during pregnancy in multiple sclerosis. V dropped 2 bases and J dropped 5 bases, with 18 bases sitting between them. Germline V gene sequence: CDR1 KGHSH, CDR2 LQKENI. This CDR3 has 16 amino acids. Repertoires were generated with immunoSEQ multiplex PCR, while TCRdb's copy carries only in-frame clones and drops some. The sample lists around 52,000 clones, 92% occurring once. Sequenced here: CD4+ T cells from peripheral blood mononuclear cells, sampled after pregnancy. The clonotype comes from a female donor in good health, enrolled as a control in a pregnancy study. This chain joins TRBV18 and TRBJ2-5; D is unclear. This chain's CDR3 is CASSPSSDTGWETQYF. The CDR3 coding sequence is TGTGCCAGCTCACCATCCAGTGACACCGGTTGGGAGACCCAGTACTTC.